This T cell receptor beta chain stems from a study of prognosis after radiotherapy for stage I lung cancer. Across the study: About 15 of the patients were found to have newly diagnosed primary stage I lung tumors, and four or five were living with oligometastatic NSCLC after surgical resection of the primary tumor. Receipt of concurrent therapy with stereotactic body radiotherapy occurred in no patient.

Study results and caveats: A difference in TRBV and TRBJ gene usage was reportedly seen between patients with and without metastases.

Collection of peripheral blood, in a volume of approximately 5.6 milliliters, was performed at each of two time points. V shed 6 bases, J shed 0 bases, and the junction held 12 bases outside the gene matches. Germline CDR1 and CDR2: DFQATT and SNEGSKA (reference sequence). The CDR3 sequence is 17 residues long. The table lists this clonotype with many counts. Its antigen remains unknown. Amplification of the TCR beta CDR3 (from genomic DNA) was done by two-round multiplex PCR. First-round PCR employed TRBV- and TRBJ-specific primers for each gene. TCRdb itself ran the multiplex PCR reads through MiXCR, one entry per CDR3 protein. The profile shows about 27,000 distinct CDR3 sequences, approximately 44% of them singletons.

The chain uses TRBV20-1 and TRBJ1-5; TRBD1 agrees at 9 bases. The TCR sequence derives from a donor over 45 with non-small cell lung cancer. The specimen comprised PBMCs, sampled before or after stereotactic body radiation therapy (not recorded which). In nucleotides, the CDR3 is TGCAGTGCGACGAGACAGGGGGAGATGTATAGCAATCAGCCCCAGCATTTT. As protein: CSATRQGEMYSNQPQHF.